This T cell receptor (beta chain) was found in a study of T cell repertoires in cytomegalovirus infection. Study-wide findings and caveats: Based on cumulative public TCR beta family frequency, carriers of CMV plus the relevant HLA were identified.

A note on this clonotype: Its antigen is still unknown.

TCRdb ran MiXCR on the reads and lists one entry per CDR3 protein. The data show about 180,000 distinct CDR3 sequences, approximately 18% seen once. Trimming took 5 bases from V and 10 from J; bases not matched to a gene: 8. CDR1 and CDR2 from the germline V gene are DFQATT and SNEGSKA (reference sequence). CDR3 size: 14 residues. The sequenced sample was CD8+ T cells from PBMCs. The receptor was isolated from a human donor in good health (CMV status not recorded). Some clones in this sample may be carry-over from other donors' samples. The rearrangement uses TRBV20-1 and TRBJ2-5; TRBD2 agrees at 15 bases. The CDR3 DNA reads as TGCAGTGCTGATGGGACTAGCGGGGGGCGTGACCAGTACTTC. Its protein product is CSADGTSGGRDQYF.